Listed below are T cell receptor beta chains from one sample, sequenced in a study of graft-versus-host responses after intestinal transplantation. These receptors are not linked to any known antigen. Produced via immunoSEQ multiplex PCR; TCRdb's table is partial and in-frame only. The sample includes some 110,000 clones, about 92% of them seen just once. The material sequenced was unstimulated CD8+ T cells sorted from spleen or lymph node cells, taken before transplant. All receptors derive from a human donor who was the organ donor for an intestinal transplant. Both conserved end residues are part of each CDR3. The order of the fields is D gene, V gene, J gene, clone size, CDR3 DNA, CDR3 protein. D genes are given only for firm matches. Only part of the rows carry a size: once, few, many, or a class if the clone is expanded.

>TRBD1|TRBV7-9|TRBJ1-3|-
TGTGCCAGCAGCCAAACAGGGGCTGGAAACACCATATATTTT
CASSQTGAGNTIYF
>-|TRBV6-5|TRBJ2-7|-
TGTGCCGGCAGTGACGGGACATCTCACGAGCAGTACTTC
CAGSDGTSHEQYF
>-|TRBV27|TRBJ2-1|-
TGTGCCAGCAGTTTACTAGTAGAAAGCTCCTACAATGAGCAGTTCTTC
CASSLLVESSYNEQFF
>TRBD1|TRBV28|TRBJ1-2|-
TGTGCCAGCAGACCCGACAGGGGTCACTATGGCTACACCTTC
CASRPDRGHYGYTF
>TRBD1|TRBV28|TRBJ2-7|-
TGTGCCAGCAGTTTAACCGGGACAGGGTCCTACGAGCAGTACTTC
CASSLTGTGSYEQYF
>-|TRBV5-4|TRBJ2-7|once
TGTGCCAGCAGCTCGACTAGTTTACACGAGCAGTACTTC
CASSSTSLHEQYF
>-|TRBV10-3|TRBJ1-2|few
TGTGCCATCAGTGAGTCTTCAGGGCCTAACTATGGCTACACCTTC
CAISESSGPNYGYTF
>-|TRBV5-1|TRBJ2-7|-
TGCGCCAGCAGTCAAGTTGTATCCTACGAGCAGTACTTC
CASSQVVSYEQYF
>-|TRBV29-1|TRBJ2-2|-
TGCAGCGCTTGGAGTACCGGGGAGCTGTTTTTT
CSAWSTGELFF
>TRBD1|TRBV28|TRBJ2-5|-
TGTGCCAGCAGTGCCCCAGGGGGCAGGGAGACCCAGTACTTC
CASSAPGGRETQYF
>-|TRBV13|TRBJ1-2|-
TGTGCCAGCAGCTTAGGCCGGGGGCCCCTGACTGGCTATGGCTACACCTTC
CASSLGRGPLTGYGYTF
>-|TRBV12-5|TRBJ1-1|-
TGTGCTAGTGGTTTGGGGCCCCCTTGGCTGAAAGCTTTCTTT
CASGLGPPWLKAFF
>TRBD1|TRBV28|TRBJ2-4|-
TGTGCCAGCAGCCTACAGGGGCCGCTAGCCAAAAACATTCAGTACTTC
CASSLQGPLAKNIQYF
>TRBD1|TRBV27|TRBJ2-3|-
TGTGCCAGCAGTCCCATAACAACAGGGGCAGATACGCAGTATTTT
CASSPITTGADTQYF
>TRBD1|TRBV7-2|TRBJ1-1|-
TGTGCCAGCAGCTTGACAGGGGGCTTGACTGAAGCTTTCTTT
CASSLTGGLTEAFF
>TRBD1|TRBV7-9|TRBJ2-5|-
TGTGCCAGCAGCCGGGGACAGGGGAGAGAGACCCAGTACTTC
CASSRGQGRETQYF
>TRBD2|TRBV4-1|TRBJ2-1|-
TGCGCCAGCAGCCTACGGGAGGTAAATGAGCAGTTCTTC
CASSLREVNEQFF
>-|TRBV6-4|TRBJ2-7|-
TGTGCCAGCAGTGGCCAGACGATTGGCTACTTCTCCTACGAGCAGTACTTC
CASSGQTIGYFSYEQYF
>-|TRBV19|TRBJ1-5|-
TGTGCCAGTAGTATAGACCGGGGGAATCAGCCCCAGCATTTT
CASSIDRGNQPQHF
>TRBD2|TRBV7-9|TRBJ2-1|once
TGTGCCAGCAGCATCTGGACTAGCGGGAGATCGAATGAGCAGTTCTTC
CASSIWTSGRSNEQFF
>-|TRBV4-2|TRBJ2-1|few
TGTGCCAGCAGCCAAGATATCGCTACTAGCAACTCCTACAATGAGCAGTTCTTC
CASSQDIATSNSYNEQFF
>-|TRBV19|TRBJ1-1|-
TGTGCCAGTAGTGTATGGACTGAAGCTTTCTTT
CASSVWTEAFF
>TRBD1|TRBV28|TRBJ2-1|-
TGTGCCAGCAGTGCAGGGGGCAATGAGCAGTTCTTC
CASSAGGNEQFF
>-|TRBV19|TRBJ2-7|few
TGTGCCAGTAGTATAGATTCCGGGAGCAGCTACGAGCAGTACTTC
CASSIDSGSSYEQYF
>-|TRBV28|TRBJ2-7|-
TGTGCCAGCATACCCATAGCGGCAGACGGGGCTCGCTACGAGCAGTACTTC
CASIPIAADGARYEQYF
>TRBD2|TRBV5-1|TRBJ2-1|-
TGCGCCAGCAGCGACGGGACTAGCGGTTTCAATGAGCAGTTCTTC
CASSDGTSGFNEQFF
>-|TRBV13|TRBJ2-7|-
TGTGCCAGCAGCCTAACATCCTACGAGCAGTACTTC
CASSLTSYEQYF
>TRBD1|TRBV4-3|TRBJ1-3|-
TGCGCCAGCAGCCAAGACCGACAGGGGCGCTGGAACACCATATATTTT
CASSQDRQGRWNTIYF
>-|TRBV19|TRBJ1-5|-
TGTGCCAGTGGAGGCATAGGCAATCAGCCCCAGCATTTT
CASGGIGNQPQHF
>TRBD1|TRBV6-1|TRBJ2-7|-
TGTGCCAGCAGTGAAGTGTCCACCGGGACAGGGTTCTACGAGCAGTACTTC
CASSEVSTGTGFYEQYF
>-|TRBV27|TRBJ1-1|-
TGTGCCAGCAGTTTATCCCAAGGCAGTGAAGCTTTCTTT
CASSLSQGSEAFF
>-|TRBV5-1|TRBJ1-1|-
TGCGCCAGCAGCTTGGTAGGCAGCCCCATGAACACTGAAGCTTTCTTT
CASSLVGSPMNTEAFF
>TRBD2|TRBV10-3|TRBJ2-1|-
TGTGCCATCAGTGAGTGGGCTGCGGGAGGTTTTGAGAATGAGCAGTTCTTC
CAISEWAAGGFENEQFF
>TRBD2|TRBV27|TRBJ2-1|-
TGTGCCAGCACCCCAGCGGGAGGATACAATGAGCAGTTCTTC
CASTPAGGYNEQFF
>-|TRBV2|TRBJ2-2|-
TGTGCCAGCAGCCCCGGACAGAACACCGGGGAGCTGTTTTTT
CASSPGQNTGELFF
>-|TRBV28|TRBJ1-1|once
TGTGCCAGCAGTTTACACTCAGTGAACACTGAAGCTTTCTTT
CASSLHSVNTEAFF
>TRBD2|TRBV27|TRBJ2-3|-
TGTGCCAGCAGTCTCACTAGCGGGAGCACAGATACGCAGTATTTT
CASSLTSGSTDTQYF
>TRBD2|TRBV29-1|TRBJ2-5|-
TGCAGCGCCGTCCAAGATAGCGGGGACCTGTCCGGCCCGCAAGAGACCCAGTACTTC
CSAVQDSGDLSGPQETQYF
>-|TRBV10-3|TRBJ2-7|-
TGTGCCATCAGTGAATGGGGGGGCAGCTACGAGCAGTACTTC
CAISEWGGSYEQYF
>-|TRBV4-3|TRBJ2-7|-
TGCGCCAGCAGCCCCGGACTTTTCTACGAGCAGTACTTC
CASSPGLFYEQYF
>-|TRBV2|TRBJ2-5|-
TGTGCCAGCAGTGAAGCGCTGACCCCCCCAAGGGAGACCCAGTACTTC
CASSEALTPPRETQYF
>TRBD2|TRBV13|TRBJ2-2|-
TGTGCCAGCAGCTTCGTACTAGCGGCCCTTGACACCGGGGAGCTGTTTTTT
CASSFVLAALDTGELFF
>TRBD2|TRBV5-1|TRBJ2-1|-
TGCGCCAGCAGCTACTTAGCGGGAGGGCGAAATGAGCAGTTCTTC
CASSYLAGGRNEQFF
>-|TRBV6-1|TRBJ1-5|once
TGTGCCAGCAGTTTAGGGGGGCCCCAGCATTTT
CASSLGGPQHF
>-|TRBV10-3|TRBJ2-3|-
TGTGCCATCAGGGGCACAGATACGCAGTATTTT
CAIRGTDTQYF